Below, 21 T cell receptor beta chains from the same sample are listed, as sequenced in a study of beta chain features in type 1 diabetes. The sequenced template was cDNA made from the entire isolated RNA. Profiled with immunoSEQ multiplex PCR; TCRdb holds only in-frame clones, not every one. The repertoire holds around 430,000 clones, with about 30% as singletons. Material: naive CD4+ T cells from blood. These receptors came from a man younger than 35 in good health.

The CDR3 region is CASSDATGRGTEAFF. CDR3 DNA: TGTGCCAGCAGTGACGCGACAGGGCGAGGCACTGAAGCTTTCTTT. The gene calls are TRBV25-1 and TRBJ1-1; 7 bases agree with TRBD1. Germline V gene sequence: CDR1 MGHDK, CDR2 SYGVNS. The CDR3 runs 15 residues. J was trimmed by 4 bases and V by 3 bases; bases with no gene match: 8.

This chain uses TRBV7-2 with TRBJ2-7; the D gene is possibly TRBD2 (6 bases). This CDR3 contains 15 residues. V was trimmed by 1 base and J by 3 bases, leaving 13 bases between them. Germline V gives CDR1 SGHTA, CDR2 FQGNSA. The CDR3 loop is CASSLVRDWYYEQYF. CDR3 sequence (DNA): TGTGCCAGCAGCTTAGTGAGGGACTGGTACTACGAGCAGTACTTC.

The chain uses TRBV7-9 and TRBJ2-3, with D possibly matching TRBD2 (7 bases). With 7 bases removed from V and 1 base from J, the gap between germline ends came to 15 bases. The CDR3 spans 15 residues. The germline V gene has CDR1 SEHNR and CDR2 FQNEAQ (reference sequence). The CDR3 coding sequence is TGTGCCAGCACCCTTACCGGGGGGCGCACAGATACGCAGTATTTT. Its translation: CASTLTGGRTDTQYF.

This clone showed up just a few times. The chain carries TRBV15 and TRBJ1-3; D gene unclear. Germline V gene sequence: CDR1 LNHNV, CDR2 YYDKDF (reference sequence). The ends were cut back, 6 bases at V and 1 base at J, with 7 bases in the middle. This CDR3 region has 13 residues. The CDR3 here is CATSLHSGNTIYF. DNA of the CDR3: TGTGCCACCAGTCTTCATTCTGGAAACACCATATATTTT.

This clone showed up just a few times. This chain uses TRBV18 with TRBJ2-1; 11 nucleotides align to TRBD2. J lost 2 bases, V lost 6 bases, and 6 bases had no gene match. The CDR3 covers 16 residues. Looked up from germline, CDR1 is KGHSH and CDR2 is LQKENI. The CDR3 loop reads CASSPIAGGPYNEQFF. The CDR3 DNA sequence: TGTGCCAGCTCTCCCATAGCGGGAGGGCCCTACAATGAGCAGTTCTTC.

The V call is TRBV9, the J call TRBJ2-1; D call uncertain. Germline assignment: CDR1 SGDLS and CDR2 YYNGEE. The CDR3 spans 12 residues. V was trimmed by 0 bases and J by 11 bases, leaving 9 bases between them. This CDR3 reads CASSVAFSQQFF. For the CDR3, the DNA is TGTGCCAGCAGCGTAGCTTTCAGTCAGCAGTTCTTC.

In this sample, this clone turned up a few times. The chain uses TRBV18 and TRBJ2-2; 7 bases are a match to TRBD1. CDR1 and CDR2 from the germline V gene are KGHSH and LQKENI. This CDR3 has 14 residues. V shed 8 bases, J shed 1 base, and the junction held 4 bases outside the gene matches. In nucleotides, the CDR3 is TGTGCCAGCCCCGGGGACAGGAACACCGGGGAGCTGTTTTTT. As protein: CASPGDRNTGELFF.

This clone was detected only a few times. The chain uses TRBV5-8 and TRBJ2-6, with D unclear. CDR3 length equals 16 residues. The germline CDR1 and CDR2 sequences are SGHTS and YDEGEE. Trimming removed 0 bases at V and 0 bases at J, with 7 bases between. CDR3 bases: TGTGCCAGCAGCTTGGCGAAGATCTCTGGGGCCAACGTCCTGACTTTC. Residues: CASSLAKISGANVLTF.

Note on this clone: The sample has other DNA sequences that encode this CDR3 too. CDR3: CAWSPAGNTIYF. The CDR3 nucleotides read TGTGCCTGGTCCCCAGCAGGAAACACCATATATTTT. This chain connects TRBV30 to TRBJ1-3; no firm D call. The CDR3 consists of 12 residues. Germline V CDR1 and CDR2: GTSNPN, SVGIG (reference sequence). The V and J ends lost 5 bases and 4 bases respectively, with 9 bases between them.

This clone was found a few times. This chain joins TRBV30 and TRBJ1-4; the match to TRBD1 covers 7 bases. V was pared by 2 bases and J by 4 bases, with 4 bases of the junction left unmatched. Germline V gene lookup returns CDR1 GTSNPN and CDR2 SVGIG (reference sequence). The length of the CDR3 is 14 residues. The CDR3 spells CAWSIDRDNEKLFF. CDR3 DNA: TGTGCCTGGAGTATAGACAGGGATAATGAAAAACTGTTTTTT.

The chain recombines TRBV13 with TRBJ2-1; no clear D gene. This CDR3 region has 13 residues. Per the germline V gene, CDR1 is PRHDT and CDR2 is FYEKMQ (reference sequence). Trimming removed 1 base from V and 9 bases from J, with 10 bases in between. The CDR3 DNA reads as TGTGCCAGCAGCTTAGATTTAAAGGGTGAGCAGTTCTTC. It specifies CASSLDLKGEQFF.

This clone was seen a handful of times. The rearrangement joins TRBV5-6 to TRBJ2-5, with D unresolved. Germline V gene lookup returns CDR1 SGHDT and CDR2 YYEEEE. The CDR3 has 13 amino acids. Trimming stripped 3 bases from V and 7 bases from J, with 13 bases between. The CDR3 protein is CASSSTGARTQYF. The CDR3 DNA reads TGTGCCAGCAGCTCGACGGGTGCCAGGACCCAGTACTTC.

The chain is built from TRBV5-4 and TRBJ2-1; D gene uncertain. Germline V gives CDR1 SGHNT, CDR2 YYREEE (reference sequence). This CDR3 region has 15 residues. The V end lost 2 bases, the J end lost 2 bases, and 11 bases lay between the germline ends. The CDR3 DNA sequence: TGTGCCAGCAGCTTTTCCCCCGGGCCCTACAATGAGCAGTTCTTC. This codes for CASSFSPGPYNEQFF.

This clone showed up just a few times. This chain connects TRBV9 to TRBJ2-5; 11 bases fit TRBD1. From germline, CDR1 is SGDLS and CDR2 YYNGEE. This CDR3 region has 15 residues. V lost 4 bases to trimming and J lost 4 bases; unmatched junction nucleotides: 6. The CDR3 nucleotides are TGTGCCAGCAGCTCTCGGACAGGGGGCTCAGAGACCCAGTACTTC. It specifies CASSSRTGGSETQYF.

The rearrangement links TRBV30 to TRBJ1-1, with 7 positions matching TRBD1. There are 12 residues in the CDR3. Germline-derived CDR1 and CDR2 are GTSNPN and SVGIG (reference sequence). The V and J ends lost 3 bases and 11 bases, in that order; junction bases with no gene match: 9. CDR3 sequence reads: CAWSREDRLAFF. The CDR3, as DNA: TGTGCCTGGAGCAGAGAGGACAGGTTGGCTTTCTTT.

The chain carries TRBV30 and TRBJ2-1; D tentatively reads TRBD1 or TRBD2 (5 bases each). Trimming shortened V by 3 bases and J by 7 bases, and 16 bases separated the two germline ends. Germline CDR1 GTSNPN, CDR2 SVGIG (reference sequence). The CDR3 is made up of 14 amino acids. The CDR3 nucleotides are TGTGCCTGGAGGGGACCCAGGCCGGTAAATGAGCAGTTCTTC. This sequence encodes CAWRGPRPVNEQFF.

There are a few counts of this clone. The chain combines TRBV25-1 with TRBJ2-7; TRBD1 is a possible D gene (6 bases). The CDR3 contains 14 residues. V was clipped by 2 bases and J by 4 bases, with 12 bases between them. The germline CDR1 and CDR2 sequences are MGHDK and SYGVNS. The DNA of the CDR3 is TGTGCCAGCAGTGAAGCCGACAGGCTGTACGAGCAGTACTTC. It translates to CASSEADRLYEQYF.

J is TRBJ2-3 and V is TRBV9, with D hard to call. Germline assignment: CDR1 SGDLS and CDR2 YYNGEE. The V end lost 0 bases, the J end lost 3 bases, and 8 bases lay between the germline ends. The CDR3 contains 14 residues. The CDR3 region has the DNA TGTGCCAGCAGCGTAGTTGGTGTTACAGATACGCAGTATTTT. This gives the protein CASSVVGVTDTQYF.

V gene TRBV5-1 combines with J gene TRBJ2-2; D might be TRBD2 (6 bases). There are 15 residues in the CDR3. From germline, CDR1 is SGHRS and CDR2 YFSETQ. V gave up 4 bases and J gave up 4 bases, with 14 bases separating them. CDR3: CASSRGGPSTGELFF. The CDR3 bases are TGCGCCAGCAGCCGCGGAGGGCCGAGCACCGGGGAGCTGTTTTTT.

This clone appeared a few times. The CDR3 DNA reads TGTGCCAGCGTAAACGGGCACTTTACTGAAGCTTTCTTT. It encodes CASVNGHFTEAFF. J is TRBJ1-1 and V is TRBV6-5; D is ambiguous. V dropped 8 bases and J dropped 5 bases, with 15 bases sitting between them. The CDR3 length is 13 residues. The germline CDR1 and CDR2 sequences are MNHEY and SVGAGI.

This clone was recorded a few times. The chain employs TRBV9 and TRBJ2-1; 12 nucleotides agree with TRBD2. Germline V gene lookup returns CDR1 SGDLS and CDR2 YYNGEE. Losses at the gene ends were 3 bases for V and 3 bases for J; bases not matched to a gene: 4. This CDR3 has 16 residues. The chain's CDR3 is CASSGLAGVLYNEQFF. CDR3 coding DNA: TGTGCCAGCAGCGGACTAGCGGGAGTTCTCTACAATGAGCAGTTCTTC.